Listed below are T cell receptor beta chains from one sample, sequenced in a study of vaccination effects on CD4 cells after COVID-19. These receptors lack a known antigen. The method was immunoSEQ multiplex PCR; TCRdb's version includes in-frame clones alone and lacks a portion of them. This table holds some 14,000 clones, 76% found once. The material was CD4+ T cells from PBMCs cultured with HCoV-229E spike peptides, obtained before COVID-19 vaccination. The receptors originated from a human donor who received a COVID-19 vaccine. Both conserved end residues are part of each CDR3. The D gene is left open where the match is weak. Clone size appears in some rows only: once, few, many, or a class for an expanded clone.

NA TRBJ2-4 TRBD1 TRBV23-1 CASSPGTDVLVPKGIQYF TGCGCCAGCAGTCCCGGGACAGATGTCCTGGTGCCAAAGGGCATTCAGTACTTC
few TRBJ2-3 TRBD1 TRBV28 CACSRDRRADTQYF TGTGCATGCTCCCGGGACAGGAGGGCAGATACGCAGTATTTT
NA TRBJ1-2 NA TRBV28 CASSSVGYTF TGTGCCAGCAGTTCGGTTGGCTACACCTTC
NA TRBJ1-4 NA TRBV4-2 CASTRGGREKLFF TGTGCCAGCACCAGAGGCGGGCGGGAAAAACTGTTTTTT
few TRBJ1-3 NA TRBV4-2 CASSQDPGLGNTIYF TGTGCCAGCAGCCAAGATCCAGGACTTGGAAACACCATATATTTT
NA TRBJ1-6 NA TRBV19 CASSAREGAPLHF TGTGCCAGTAGTGCCCGAGAGGGGGCACCCCTCCACTTT
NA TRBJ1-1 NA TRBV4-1 CASSQVDAGMNTEAFF TGCGCCAGCAGCCAAGTAGACGCCGGCATGAACACTGAAGCTTTCTTT
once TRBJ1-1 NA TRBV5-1 CASSLSGVSSTEAFF TGCGCCAGCAGCTTGTCGGGAGTTTCGAGCACTGAAGCTTTCTTT
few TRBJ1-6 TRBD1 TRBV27 CASSIRDRDSPLHF TGTGCCAGCAGCATCCGGGACAGGGATTCACCCCTCCACTTT
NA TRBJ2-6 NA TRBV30 CAWSVWSGANVLTF TGTGCCTGGAGTGTGTGGTCTGGGGCCAACGTCCTGACTTTC
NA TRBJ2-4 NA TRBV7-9 CASSPLPGPVKNIQYF TGTGCCAGCAGCCCCCTCCCCGGGCCTGTCAAAAACATTCAGTACTTC